This T cell receptor beta chain was identified during a study of spatial heterogeneity in lung cancer. As for the study in general: Tumor regions showed TCR transcript counts that correlated strongly with a T cell module score from matched bulk RNA-seq.

Study-level points and caveats: Tumoral mutation counts were tracked by counts of expanded intratumoral alpha and beta TCRs. Ubiquitous and regional nonsynonymous mutations were tracked by counts of ubiquitous and regional expanded TCRs, respectively.

The time point: sample taken at primary tumor resection. Donation came from some 73 patients with untreated early-stage non-small cell lung cancer. Sequencing was performed on whole RNA extracted from tumor and nontumor lung tissue, or from frozen PBMC, and the material was left unsorted. In the case of this clonotype: Its antigen is unidentified.

V gave up 5 bases and J gave up 5 bases, with 9 bases separating them. This CDR3 is 13 amino acids long. Germline V gives CDR1 SGHTA, CDR2 FQGNSA. TCRdb ran MiXCR on the 5' RACE reads and lists one entry per CDR3 protein. The data show 20,000 to 25,000 distinct CDR3 sequences, less than 20% seen once. The sequenced sample was lung tumor tissue, obtained at surgery. The V and J genes are TRBV7-2 and TRBJ2-2; maybe TRBD1 (5 bases). The sequence came from a female donor with early-stage non-small cell lung cancer. CDR3 region: CASSQGPTGELFF. CDR3 DNA sequence: TGTGCCAGCAGCCAGGGTCCGACCGGGGAGCTGTTTTTT.